Reported below is one T cell receptor beta chain. Its antigen is undetermined. Time point noted: late sampling 161 to 241 days after vaccination in three convalescent patients. Sample treatment: approximately 9-day PBMC culture with coronavirus spike peptide pools or control peptides (ViraFEST assay). Each well held roughly 2 million PBMCs in IL-2 (roughly 10 IU/ml) medium with about 9.6 ug/ml peptide pools. This sample was taken from a study of vaccination and CD4 T cells after COVID-19. Study summary: Six male and four female convalescents took part, two of them Hispanic.

V was shortened by 5 bases and J by 5 bases, with 13 bases between the two germline ends. This CDR3 spans 13 amino acids. The germline V gene has CDR1 DFQATT and CDR2 SNEGSKA (reference sequence). Sequenced with the Oncomine TCR Beta short-read assay was DNA taken from cultured CD4+ T cells. A single record per CDR3 protein comes from TCRdb applying MiXCR to the PCR reads. Among tens of thousands of distinct CDR3 sequences listed, roughly two fifths were seen once. This rearrangement joins TRBV20-1 to TRBJ1-5; no clear D gene. This TCR was recovered from a human donor who had recovered from COVID-19. Source: CD4+ T cells from blood, cultured in vitro, taken about 7 months after SARS-CoV-2 vaccination. This CDR3 reads CSASWAAYQPQHF. The CDR3 bases are TGCAGTGCTTCGTGGGCAGCTTATCAGCCCCAGCATTTT.